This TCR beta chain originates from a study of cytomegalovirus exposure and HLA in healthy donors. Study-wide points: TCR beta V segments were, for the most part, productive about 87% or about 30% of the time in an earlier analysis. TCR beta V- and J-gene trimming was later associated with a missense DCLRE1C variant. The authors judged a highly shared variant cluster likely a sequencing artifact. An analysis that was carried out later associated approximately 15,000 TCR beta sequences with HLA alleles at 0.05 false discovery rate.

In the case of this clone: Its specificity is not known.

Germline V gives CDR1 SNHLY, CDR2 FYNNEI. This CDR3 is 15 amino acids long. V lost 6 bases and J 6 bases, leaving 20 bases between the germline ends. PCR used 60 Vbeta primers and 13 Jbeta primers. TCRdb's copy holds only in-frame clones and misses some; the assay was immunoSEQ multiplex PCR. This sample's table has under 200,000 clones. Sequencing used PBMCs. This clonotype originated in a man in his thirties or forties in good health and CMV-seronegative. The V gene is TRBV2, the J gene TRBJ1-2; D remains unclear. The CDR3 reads CASRRDVGIGNGYTF. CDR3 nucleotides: TGTGCCAGCAGGAGGGATGTGGGGATCGGGAATGGCTACACCTTC.